This T cell receptor (beta chain) was sequenced during a study of blood T cells in healthy people across ages. Then a second PCR, running about 6 to 11 cycles, was carried out with a sample-barcoded 5' primer and a J-beta primer mix. TCRdb independently ran MiXCR on the 5' RACE reads; one entry per CDR3 protein. This repertoire shows hundreds of thousands of distinct CDR3 sequences, around 41% found once; its top ten account for 25% to 35%. The V gene's germline CDR1 is MNHEY and CDR2 SVGEGT. This CDR3 spans 15 amino acids. The chain carries TRBV6-2 or TRBV6-3 and TRBJ2-5; 7 positions agree with TRBD2. The J call may not be correct, given that the DNA end is closer to TRBJ2-1. The TCR comes from a man older than 75 in good health. The material sequenced was blood. The CDR3 region is CASRIAGRPQETQFF. CDR3 nucleotides: TGTGCCAGCAGGATAGCGGGCAGACCCCAAGAGACCCAGTTCTTC.